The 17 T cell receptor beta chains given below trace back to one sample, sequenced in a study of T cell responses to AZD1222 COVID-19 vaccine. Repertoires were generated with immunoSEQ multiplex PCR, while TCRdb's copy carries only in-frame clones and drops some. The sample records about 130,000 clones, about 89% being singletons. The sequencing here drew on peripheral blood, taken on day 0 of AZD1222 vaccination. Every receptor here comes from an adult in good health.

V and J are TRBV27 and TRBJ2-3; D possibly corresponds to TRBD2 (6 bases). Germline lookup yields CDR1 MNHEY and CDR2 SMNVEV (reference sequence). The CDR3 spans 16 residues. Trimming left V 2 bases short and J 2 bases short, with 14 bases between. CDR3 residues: CASSLGGRKNTDTQYF. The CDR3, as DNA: TGTGCCAGCAGTTTAGGGGGGAGGAAGAACACAGATACGCAGTATTTT.

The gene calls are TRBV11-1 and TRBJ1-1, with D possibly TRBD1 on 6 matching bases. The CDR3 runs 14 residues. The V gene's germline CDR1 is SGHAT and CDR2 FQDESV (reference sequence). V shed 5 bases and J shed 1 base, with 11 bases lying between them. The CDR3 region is CASSIIRGNTEAFF. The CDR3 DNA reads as TGTGCCAGCAGCATCATCAGGGGGAACACTGAAGCTTTCTTT.

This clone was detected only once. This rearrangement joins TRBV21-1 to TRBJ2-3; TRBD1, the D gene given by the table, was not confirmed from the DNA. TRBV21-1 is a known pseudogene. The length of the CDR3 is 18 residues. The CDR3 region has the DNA TGTGCCAGCAGCAAAAAAGACAGTCCGGGACAGGGGGCAGATACGCAGTATTTT. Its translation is CASSKKDSPGQGADTQYF.

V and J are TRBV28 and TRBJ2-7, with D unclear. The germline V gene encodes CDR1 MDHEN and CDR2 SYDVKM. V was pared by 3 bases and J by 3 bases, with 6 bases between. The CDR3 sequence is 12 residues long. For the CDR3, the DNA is TGTGCCAGCAGTTTGTCGAGCTACGAGCAGTACTTC. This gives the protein CASSLSSYEQYF.

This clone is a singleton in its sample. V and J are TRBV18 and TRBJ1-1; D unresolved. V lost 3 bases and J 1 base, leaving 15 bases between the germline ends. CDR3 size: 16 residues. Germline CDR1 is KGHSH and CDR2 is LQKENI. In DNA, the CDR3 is TGTGCCAGCTCACCTATTACCCCGGCCGAGAACACTGAAGCTTTCTTT. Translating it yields CASSPITPAENTEAFF. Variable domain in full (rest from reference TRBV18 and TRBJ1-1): NAGVMQNPRHLVRRRGQEARLRCSPMKGHSHVYWYRQLPEEGLKFMVYLQKENIIDESGMPKERFSAEFPKEGPSILRIQQVVRGDSAAYFCASSPITPAENTEAFFGQGTRLTVV.

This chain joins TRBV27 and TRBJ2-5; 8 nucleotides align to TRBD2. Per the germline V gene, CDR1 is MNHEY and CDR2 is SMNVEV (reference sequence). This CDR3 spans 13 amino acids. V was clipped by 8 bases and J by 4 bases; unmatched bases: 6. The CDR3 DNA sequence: TGTGCCAGCGGCGCCCGGGAGGGAGAGACCCAGTACTTC. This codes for CASGAREGETQYF.

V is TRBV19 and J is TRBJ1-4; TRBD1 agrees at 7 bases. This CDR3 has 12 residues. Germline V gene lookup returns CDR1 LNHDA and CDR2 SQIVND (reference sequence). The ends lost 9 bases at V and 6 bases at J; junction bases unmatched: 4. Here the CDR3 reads CASQGGDEKLFF. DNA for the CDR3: TGTGCCAGCCAGGGGGGGGATGAAAAACTGTTTTTT.

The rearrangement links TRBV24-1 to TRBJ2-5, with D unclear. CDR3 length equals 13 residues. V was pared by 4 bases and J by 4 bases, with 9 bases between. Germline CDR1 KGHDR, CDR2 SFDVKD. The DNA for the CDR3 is TGTGCCACCAGTGAAGGTAGTCCAGAGACCCAGTACTTC. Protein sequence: CATSEGSPETQYF.

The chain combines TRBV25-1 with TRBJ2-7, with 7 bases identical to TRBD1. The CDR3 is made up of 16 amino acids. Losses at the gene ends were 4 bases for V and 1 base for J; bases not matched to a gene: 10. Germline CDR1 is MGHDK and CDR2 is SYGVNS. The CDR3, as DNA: TGTGCCAGCAGTGCCGGACAGGAGAGTAGTTCCTACGAGCAGTACTTC. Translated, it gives CASSAGQESSSYEQYF.

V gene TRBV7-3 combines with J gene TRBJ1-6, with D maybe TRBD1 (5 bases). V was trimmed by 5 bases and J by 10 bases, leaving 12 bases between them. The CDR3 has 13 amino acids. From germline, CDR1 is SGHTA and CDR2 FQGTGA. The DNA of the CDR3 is TGTGCCAGCAGCCTAGGGACGGGGTCACCCCTCCACTTT. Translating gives CASSLGTGSPLHF.

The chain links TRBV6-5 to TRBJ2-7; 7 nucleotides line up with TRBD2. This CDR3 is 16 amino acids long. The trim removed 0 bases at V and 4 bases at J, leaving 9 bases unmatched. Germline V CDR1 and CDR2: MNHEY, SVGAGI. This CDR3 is CASSYSGVLAAYEQYF. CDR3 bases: TGTGCCAGCAGTTACTCGGGGGTTCTAGCGGCTTACGAGCAGTACTTC.

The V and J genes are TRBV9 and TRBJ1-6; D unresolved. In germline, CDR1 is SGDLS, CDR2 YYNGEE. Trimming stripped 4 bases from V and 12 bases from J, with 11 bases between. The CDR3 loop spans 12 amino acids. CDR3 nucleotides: TGTGCCAGCAGCCCTGGTGGGGAACCCCTCCACTTT. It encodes CASSPGGEPLHF.

The CDR3 sequence: CASSQDGGPEAFF. CDR3 DNA sequence: TGTGCCAGCAGCCAAGATGGGGGACCTGAAGCTTTCTTT. The chain has TRBV3-1 (or the pseudogene TRBV3-2) and TRBJ1-1; TRBD1 might be the D (5 bases). CDR3 length equals 13 residues. Germline CDR1 and CDR2: LGHDT and YNNKEL (reference sequence). Between the trimmed V and J ends, which lost 0 bases and 6 bases, there was a span of 8 bases.

CDR3 sequence: CASSGLASYEQYF. The CDR3 nucleotides read TGTGCCAGCTCGGGACTAGCGAGTTACGAGCAGTACTTC. V usage is TRBV18 and J usage is TRBJ2-7; 10 positions agree with TRBD2. V trimming: 6 bases; J trimming: 4 bases; junction bases outside the gene matches: 3. The CDR3 runs 13 residues. Germline CDR1 reads KGHSH; CDR2 reads LQKENI.

The DNA for the CDR3 is TGTGCCAGCAGTGAAGCGGGGGGGCAGCCCCAGCATTTT. Translating it yields CASSEAGGQPQHF. V gene TRBV2 combines with J gene TRBJ1-5; the D gene is possibly TRBD1 (5 bases). CDR1 and CDR2 from the germline V gene are SNHLY and FYNNEI. The CDR3 runs 13 residues. Trimming cost V 0 bases and J 7 bases, with 7 bases left between them.

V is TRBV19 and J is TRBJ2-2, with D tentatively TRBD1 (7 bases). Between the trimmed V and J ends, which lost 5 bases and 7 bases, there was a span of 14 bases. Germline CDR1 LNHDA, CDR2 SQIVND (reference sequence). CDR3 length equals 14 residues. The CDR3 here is CASSWWGDSGELFF. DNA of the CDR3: TGTGCCAGTAGTTGGTGGGGGGACAGCGGGGAGCTGTTTTTT.

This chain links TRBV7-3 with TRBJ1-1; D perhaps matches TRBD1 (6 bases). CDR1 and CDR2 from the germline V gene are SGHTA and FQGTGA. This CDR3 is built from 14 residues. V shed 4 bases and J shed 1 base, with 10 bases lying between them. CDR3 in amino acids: CASSSRGENTEAFF. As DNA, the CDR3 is TGTGCCAGCAGCTCCAGGGGTGAGAACACTGAAGCTTTCTTT.